These 23 T cell receptor beta chains came from one sample sequenced in a study of blood T cell repertoires in COVID-19. Assay used: immunoSEQ multiplex PCR; TCRdb lists only in-frame clones, some missing. The repertoire consists of about 88,000 clones, with 90% to 95% occurring once and the leading ten covering 1.5% to 2%. Sequenced material: peripheral blood. Receptor source: a man aged 55 to 70 with acute or convalescent COVID-19.

J is TRBJ2-2 and V is TRBV7-2; TRBD1 is a possible D gene (5 bases). Trimming stripped 0 bases from V and 2 bases from J, with 19 bases between. Germline V lookup: CDR1 SGHTA, CDR2 FQGNSA. This CDR3 comprises 19 residues. The CDR3 DNA reads as TGTGCCAGCAGCTTAGCTAGGGGCAGGGCGCTGCGAAACACCGGGGAGCTGTTTTTT. Translation gives CASSLARGRALRNTGELFF.

This clone came up a few times. This rearrangement joins TRBV6-5 to TRBJ1-3; 9 bases fit TRBD1. The length of the CDR3 is 14 residues. After removal of 6 bases from V and 4 bases from J, the junction contained 4 bases not matched to a gene. Germline values: CDR1 MNHEY, CDR2 SVGAGI. The CDR3 reads CASRGTGLGNTIYF. CDR3 sequence (DNA): TGTGCCAGCAGAGGGACAGGGCTCGGAAACACCATATATTTT.

V usage is TRBV4-2 and J usage is TRBJ2-3, with 11 bases aligning to TRBD1. V gave up 5 bases and J gave up 2 bases; unmatched junction bases: 3. Germline assignment: CDR1 LGHNA and CDR2 YNFKEQ. This CDR3 has 15 amino acids. The CDR3 loop reads CASSSGQGDTDTQYF. In nucleotides, the CDR3 is TGTGCCAGCAGCTCGGGACAGGGGGACACAGATACGCAGTATTTT.

The J gene is TRBJ1-2, the V gene TRBV27, with D hard to call. This CDR3 has 13 amino acids. Trimming removed 6 bases at V and 3 bases at J, with 11 bases between. Germline assignment: CDR1 MNHEY and CDR2 SMNVEV (reference sequence). CDR3 residues: CASRKAGDYGYTF. DNA for the CDR3: TGTGCCAGCAGAAAGGCCGGGGACTATGGCTACACCTTC.

The chain is built from TRBV3-1 (or the pseudogene TRBV3-2) and TRBJ2-2, with D perhaps matching TRBD1 (5 bases). V lost 4 bases and J 5 bases, leaving 8 bases between the germline ends. The CDR3 is made up of 13 amino acids. Germline lookup yields CDR1 LGHDT and CDR2 YNNKEL (reference sequence). DNA for the CDR3: TGTGCCAGCAGCCTCAAGGGGACCGGGGAGCTGTTTTTT. Its protein product is CASSLKGTGELFF.

This chain uses TRBV10-3 with TRBJ1-4, with 8 positions matching TRBD1. After removal of 4 bases from V and 7 bases from J, the junction contained 2 bases not matched to a gene. CDR1 and CDR2 from the germline V gene are ENHRY and SYGVKD. This CDR3 spans 13 amino acids. CDR3 in amino acids: CAISGQGFEKLFF. The CDR3 DNA reads TGTGCCATCAGTGGACAGGGGTTTGAAAAACTGTTTTTT.

V is TRBV7-9 and J is TRBJ2-6; 11 bases align to TRBD1. This CDR3 is 16 amino acids long. V lost 3 bases and J lost 15; bases outside the gene matches: 13. Germline V gives CDR1 SEHNR, CDR2 FQNEAQ (reference sequence). CDR3 amino acids: CASSFESRTGGLPLTF. CDR3 in DNA: TGTGCCAGCAGCTTTGAGTCTCGGACAGGGGGCCTCCCCCTGACTTTC. Variable domain in full (rest from reference TRBV7-9 and TRBJ2-6): DTGVSQNPRHKITKRGQNVTFRCDPISEHNRLYWYRQTLGQGPEFLTYFQNEAQLEKSRLLSDRFSAERPKGSFSTLEIQRTEQGDSAMYLCASSFESRTGGLPLTFGAGSRLTVL.

CDR3 in amino acids: CASSLETRSNEQFF. CDR3 sequence (DNA): TGTGCCAGCAGCCTAGAGACTAGAAGCAATGAGCAGTTCTTC. The chain recombines TRBV3-1 (or the pseudogene TRBV3-2) with TRBJ2-1; D may be TRBD2 (6 bases). Germline V lookup: CDR1 LGHDT, CDR2 YNNKEL (reference sequence). V was clipped by 4 bases and J by 6 bases, with 13 bases between them. The CDR3 spans 14 residues.

This chain uses TRBV6-2 or TRBV6-3 with TRBJ2-2; 8 bases fit TRBD1. The junction had 10 bases not matched to a gene; V was cut back by 0 bases and J by 4 bases. This CDR3 is 18 amino acids long. Germline assignment: CDR1 MNHEY and CDR2 SVGEGT. The CDR3 reads CASSYSTRQGALTGELFF. CDR3 nucleotides: TGTGCCAGCAGTTACTCGACGCGGCAGGGGGCCCTCACCGGGGAGCTGTTTTTT.

With respect to this clone: Other DNA sequences in the sample encode the same CDR3. The rearrangement links TRBV5-1 to TRBJ1-2, with TRBD1 matching over 10 bases. V gave up 0 bases and J gave up 7 bases; unmatched junction bases: 3. This CDR3 comprises 14 residues. Germline CDR1 SGHRS, CDR2 YFSETQ. The CDR3 region has the DNA TGCGCCAGCAGCTTGGTTGGGGACAGGGGTGGCTACACCTTC. Protein sequence: CASSLVGDRGGYTF.

V usage is TRBV7-9 and J usage is TRBJ2-2; 7 bases agree with TRBD2. V was clipped by 3 bases and J by 3 bases; unmatched bases: 10. Germline V lookup: CDR1 SEHNR, CDR2 FQNEAQ (reference sequence). The CDR3 totals 17 residues. CDR3 region: CASSFPAGGSDTGELFF. CDR3 bases: TGTGCCAGCAGCTTCCCGGCCGGCGGGAGCGACACCGGGGAGCTGTTTTTT.

The chain recombines TRBV6-1 with TRBJ1-3; D unclear. CDR3 length: 17 residues. V lost 4 bases, J lost 0 bases, and 16 bases lay in between. Germline CDR1 is MNHNS and CDR2 is SASEGT. CDR3 nucleotide sequence: TGTGCCAGCAGTGCCCGAGGAGGTCTACTCTCTGGAAACACCATATATTTT. Residues: CASSARGGLLSGNTIYF.

The rearrangement uses TRBV29-1 and TRBJ2-7; D is possibly TRBD1 (6 bases). CDR1 SQVTM and CDR2 ANQGSEA come from the germline V gene. The CDR3 is made up of 12 amino acids. V gave up 4 bases and J gave up 2 bases, with 9 bases separating them. The CDR3 region is CSVGNRAYEQYF. The CDR3 region has the DNA TGCAGCGTTGGGAACAGGGCCTACGAGCAGTACTTC.

J is TRBJ1-2 and V is TRBV14; D perhaps matches TRBD1 (5 bases). With 5 bases removed from V and 7 bases from J, the gap between germline ends came to 17 bases. Germline CDR1 SGHDN, CDR2 FVKESK. The CDR3 totals 14 residues. The CDR3 DNA sequence: TGTGCCAGCAGCTACATTCTCCAGGGAGGTGGCTACACCTTC. This encodes CASSYILQGGGYTF.

The V call is TRBV9, the J call TRBJ2-3, with unresolved D. CDR1 is SGDLS, CDR2 YYNGEE, per germline. The CDR3 totals 14 residues. The V end was cut by 4 bases, the J end by 5 bases, with 14 bases between. The CDR3 sequence is CASSTRPTGDTQYF. Written as DNA, the CDR3 is TGTGCCAGCAGCACGCGACCTACGGGAGATACGCAGTATTTT.

The chain recombines TRBV6-2 or TRBV6-3 with TRBJ2-5; tentative D call: TRBD1 (6 bases). The CDR3 totals 15 residues. Trimming left V 3 bases short and J 2 bases short, with 13 bases between. Germline V gene sequence: CDR1 MNHEY, CDR2 SVGEGT. Here the CDR3 DNA reads TGTGCCAGCAGTTATTTGGGGACATCGCAAGAGACCCAGTACTTC. It translates to CASSYLGTSQETQYF.

The chain combines TRBV5-6 with TRBJ2-1, with 8 bases aligning to TRBD2. The germline CDR1 and CDR2 sequences are SGHDT and YYEEEE. Trimming cost V 4 bases and J 3 bases; bases outside gene matches: 9. CDR3 length equals 16 residues. The CDR3 loop is CASSSLLADVYNEQFF. The CDR3, as DNA: TGTGCCAGCAGCAGTTTACTAGCGGACGTCTACAATGAGCAGTTCTTC.

The chain has TRBV24-1 and TRBJ2-5; possibly TRBD1 for D (6 bases). Germline V lookup: CDR1 KGHDR, CDR2 SFDVKD. Trimming removed 4 bases from V and 2 bases from J, with 16 bases in between. The length of the CDR3 is 16 residues. Written as DNA, the CDR3 is TGTGCCACCAGTGAATCAGAACAGGGTTGGCAAGAGACCCAGTACTTC. This translates into CATSESEQGWQETQYF.

In nucleotides, the CDR3 is TGTGCCAGTAGTAAGGGACTAGCGGGCCAGAACACCGGGGAGCTGTTTTTT. Amino acids: CASSKGLAGQNTGELFF. The rearrangement links TRBV19 to TRBJ2-2; the match to TRBD2 covers 12 bases. Germline V lookup: CDR1 LNHDA, CDR2 SQIVND (reference sequence). V was clipped by 4 bases and J by 1 base; unmatched bases: 4. The CDR3 length is 17 residues.

The V call is TRBV7-9, the J call TRBJ1-6; D possibly corresponds to TRBD1 (5 bases). This CDR3 is built from 13 residues. Per germline, CDR1 SEHNR and CDR2 FQNEAQ (reference sequence). Trimming pared 5 bases from V and 8 bases from J, leaving 10 bases between. The CDR3 region is CASSRGVDSPLHF. The DNA for the CDR3 is TGTGCCAGCAGCCGGGGGGTTGATTCACCCCTCCACTTT.

The chain links TRBV4-3 to TRBJ1-4, with TRBD1 matching 7 bases. This CDR3 is 16 amino acids long. Germline V lookup: CDR1 LGHNA, CDR2 YSLEER. J lost 4 bases, V lost 3 bases, and 8 bases had no gene match. The CDR3 DNA reads TGCGCCAGCAGCCAGGACACAGGGGCCTATAATGAAAAACTGTTTTTT. Translated: CASSQDTGAYNEKLFF.

The sample holds a few counts of this clone. The chain carries TRBV28 and TRBJ2-7, with 8 bases fitting TRBD2. There are 15 residues in the CDR3. Germline V lookup: CDR1 MDHEN, CDR2 SYDVKM. The junction had 4 bases not matched to a gene; V was cut back by 1 base and J by 2 bases. CDR3 nucleotide sequence: TGTGCCAGCAGTTTATCGGCGGGAGGCCCCTACGAGCAGTACTTC. Residues: CASSLSAGGPYEQYF.

This clone has just a few counts. The gene calls are TRBV7-2 and TRBJ2-2, with D perhaps TRBD2 (5 bases). The CDR3 runs to 14 residues. V was shortened by 5 bases and J by 2 bases, with 9 bases between the two germline ends. Germline loops: CDR1 SGHTA, CDR2 FQGNSA. The CDR3 sequence: CASSRTVNTGELFF. As DNA, the CDR3 is TGTGCCAGCAGCCGGACTGTAAACACCGGGGAGCTGTTTTTT.